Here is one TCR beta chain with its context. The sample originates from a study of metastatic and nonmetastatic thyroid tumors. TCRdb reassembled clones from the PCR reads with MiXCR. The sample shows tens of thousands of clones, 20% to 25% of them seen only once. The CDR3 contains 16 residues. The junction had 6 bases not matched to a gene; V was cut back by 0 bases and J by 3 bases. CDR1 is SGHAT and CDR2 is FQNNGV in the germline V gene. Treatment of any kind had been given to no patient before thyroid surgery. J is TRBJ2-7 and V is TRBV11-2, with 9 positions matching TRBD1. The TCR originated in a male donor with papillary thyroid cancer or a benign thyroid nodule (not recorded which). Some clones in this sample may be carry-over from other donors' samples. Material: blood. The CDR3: CASSLDGTGLLYEQYF. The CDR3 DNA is TGTGCCAGCAGCTTAGATGGGACAGGGCTGCTCTACGAGCAGTACTTC.